This T cell receptor beta chain appears in the sequencing data of a study of blood T cell repertoires in COVID-19. In the study overall: The United States, Italy and Spain were the sources of the acute and convalescent COVID-19 samples. PBMCs, B-cell-depleted T cells, or T cells were the source of the cDNA or gDNA that made up the material.

Under the authors' procedure: The assay estimated nucleated cells by amplifying reference gene primers. Profiling relied on immunoSEQ multiplex PCR, and the TCRdb table lists in-frame clones only, not all of them. Clone size and the V and J calls come from that table; the DNA yielded D and trimming. Of around 130,000 clones in the sample, 70% to 85% were seen once. Trimming cost V 3 bases and J 4 bases; bases outside gene matches: 6. CDR3 size: 15 residues. CDR1 SGHAT and CDR2 FQNNGV come from the germline V gene. The TCR comes from an elderly woman with acute or convalescent COVID-19. The sample consisted of peripheral blood. This chain joins TRBV11-2 and TRBJ1-1, with 9 bases matching TRBD1. The DNA for the CDR3 is TGTGCCAGCAGCTTGATTGACAGGGGGAGCACTGAAGCTTTCTTT. Translating it yields CASSLIDRGSTEAFF.